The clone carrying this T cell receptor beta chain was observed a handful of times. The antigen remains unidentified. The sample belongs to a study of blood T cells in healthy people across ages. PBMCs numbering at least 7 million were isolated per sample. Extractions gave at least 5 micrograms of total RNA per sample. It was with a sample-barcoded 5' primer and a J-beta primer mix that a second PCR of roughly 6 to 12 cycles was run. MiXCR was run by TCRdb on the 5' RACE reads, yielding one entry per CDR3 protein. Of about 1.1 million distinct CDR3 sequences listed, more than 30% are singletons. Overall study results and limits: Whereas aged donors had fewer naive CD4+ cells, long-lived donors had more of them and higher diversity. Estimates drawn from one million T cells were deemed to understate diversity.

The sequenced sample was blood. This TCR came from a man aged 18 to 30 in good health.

The CDR3 DNA follows: TGCAGTGCTGGGCAGGGACAGGGGGCTTACGAGCAGTACTTC. Amino acids: CSAGQGQGAYEQYF. This chain links TRBV20-1 with TRBJ2-7; 12 bases agree with TRBD1. Germline values: CDR1 DFQATT, CDR2 SNEGSKA (reference sequence). With 5 bases clipped from V and 4 bases from J, the junction kept 6 bases outside the gene matches. The CDR3 is 14 amino acids.